The 30 T cell receptor beta chains reported below all come from one sample, sequenced in a study of blood T cell repertoires in COVID-19 (dated by TCRdb to the early 2020s). Library prep was done by the immunoSEQ multiplex PCR assay. Not all clones reach the TCRdb copy of this immuneACCESS table, which keeps in-frame sequences only. Checked studies attribute under half of the gap to unresolved V genes and leave the rest unexplained. The sample data list 30,000 to 45,000 clones, and roughly 90% of these were observed just once. Clones ranked in the top ten supply about an eighth of the sample. Sequencing used peripheral blood. These receptors were taken from a man aged 55 to 70 with active COVID-19.

The chain uses TRBV19 and TRBJ1-3, with 7 nucleotides matching TRBD1. J gave up 0 bases and V 5 bases, and 4 bases lay outside the gene matches. The CDR3 length is 15 residues. CDR1 and CDR2 from the germline V gene are LNHDA and SQIVND (reference sequence). CDR3 nucleotides: TGTGCCAGTAGTCCGGGGACAGCCTCTGGAAACACCATATATTTT. It specifies CASSPGTASGNTIYF. The complete variable domain, with remaining parts taken from reference TRBV19 and TRBJ1-3, reads DGGITQSPKYLFRKEGQNVTLSCEQNLNHDAMYWYRQDPGQGLRLIYYSQIVNDFQKGDIAEGYSVSREKKESFPLTVTSAQKNPTAFYLCASSPGTASGNTIYFGEGSWLTVV.

This chain connects TRBV19 to TRBJ2-6, with D unclear. Germline V lookup: CDR1 LNHDA, CDR2 SQIVND (reference sequence). The CDR3 has 13 residues. The ends were cut back, 7 bases at V and 3 bases at J, with 7 bases in the middle. DNA for the CDR3: TGTGCCAGTAAGATTAGTGGGGCCAACGTCCTGACTTTC. This sequence encodes CASKISGANVLTF.

This rearrangement joins TRBV4-3 to TRBJ2-1; 7 bases line up with TRBD2. Germline CDR1 and CDR2: LGHNA and YSLEER. V shed 1 base and J 3 bases; nucleotides not matched to a gene: 3. The CDR3 is 15 residues long. The CDR3 protein is CASSQGLADYNEQFF. The CDR3 region has the DNA TGCGCCAGCAGCCAAGGGCTAGCGGACTACAATGAGCAGTTCTTC.

The CDR3 reads CASSYQAGLNTGELFF. CDR3 in DNA: TGTGCCAGCAGTTACCAGGCGGGACTTAACACCGGGGAGCTGTTTTTT. This rearrangement joins TRBV6-5 to TRBJ2-2; tentatively, D is TRBD2 (6 bases). The V gene lost 2 bases and the J gene lost 2 bases, with 12 bases spanning the gap. This CDR3 comprises 16 residues. Germline CDR1 MNHEY, CDR2 SVGAGI.

The sample holds one count of this clone. The chain carries TRBV11-3 and TRBJ2-1; possibly TRBD2 for D (5 bases). The CDR3 totals 16 residues. The V end lost 5 bases, the J end lost 0 bases, and 14 bases lay between the germline ends. In germline, CDR1 is SGHNT, CDR2 YENEEA. CDR3 sequence: CASSPWTGSSYNEQFF. The CDR3 nucleotides are TGTGCCAGCAGCCCCTGGACTGGGAGCTCCTACAATGAGCAGTTCTTC.

The V gene is TRBV5-1, the J gene TRBJ2-7; D possibly corresponds to TRBD1 (6 bases). V lost 0 bases and J lost 3, with 13 bases in between. The CDR3 loop spans 15 amino acids. Per the germline V gene, CDR1 is SGHRS and CDR2 is YFSETQ. For the CDR3, the DNA is TGCGCCAGCAGCTTGGTTGTGAGGGGGAACTACGAGCAGTACTTC. Translation gives CASSLVVRGNYEQYF.

The chain employs TRBV28 and TRBJ2-6, with D perhaps TRBD2 (5 bases). The V end was cut by 8 bases, the J end by 0 bases, with 11 bases between. The germline V gene has CDR1 MDHEN and CDR2 SYDVKM. The CDR3 contains 15 residues. CDR3 region: CASQEDPSGANVLTF. In DNA, the CDR3 is TGTGCCAGCCAGGAGGATCCCTCTGGGGCCAACGTCCTGACTTTC. The full variable domain, completed using reference TRBV28 and TRBJ2-6, is DVKVTQSSRYLVKRTGEKVFLECVQDMDHENMFWYRQDPGLGLRLIYFSYDVKMKEKGDIPEGYSVSREKKERFSLILESASTNQTSMYLCASQEDPSGANVLTFGAGSRLTVL.

This clone was counted once. This sequence joins TRBV5-6 and TRBJ1-4, with D unclear. The V gene's germline CDR1 is SGHDT and CDR2 YYEEEE. There are 14 residues in the CDR3. The V end lost 0 bases, the J end lost 7 bases, and 10 bases lay between the germline ends. The CDR3 region is CASSLGADGEKLFF. CDR3 in DNA: TGTGCCAGCAGCTTGGGAGCGGACGGTGAAAAACTGTTTTTT.

CDR3 coding DNA: TGTGCCAGCAGTGGTAGTAACGGCGGGGAGCTGTTTTTT. It translates to CASSGSNGGELFF. The J gene is TRBJ2-2, the V gene TRBV2; D gene uncertain. Germline loops: CDR1 SNHLY, CDR2 FYNNEI. V was shortened by 4 bases and J by 7 bases, with 10 bases between the two germline ends. This CDR3 spans 13 amino acids.

This clone was recorded once. This chain connects TRBV6-5 to TRBJ2-7, with 7 positions matching TRBD2. Looked up from germline, CDR1 is MNHEY and CDR2 is SVGAGI. The CDR3 runs to 13 residues. J lost 4 bases, V lost 7 bases, and 7 bases had no gene match. The CDR3 DNA reads TGTGCCAGCACCCAACGGGGGGATTACGAGCAGTACTTC. Its translation is CASTQRGDYEQYF.

J is TRBJ2-7 and V is TRBV28, with TRBD2 identical over 7 bases. Germline CDR1 is MDHEN and CDR2 is SYDVKM. The CDR3 covers 15 residues. The trim removed 5 bases at V and 6 bases at J, leaving 13 bases unmatched. CDR3 protein: CASSTPGTIGREQYF. The CDR3, as DNA: TGTGCCAGCAGTACCCCCGGGACTATAGGTCGCGAGCAGTACTTC. Full variable domain (missing parts from reference TRBV28 and TRBJ2-7): DVKVTQSSRYLVKRTGEKVFLECVQDMDHENMFWYRQDPGLGLRLIYFSYDVKMKEKGDIPEGYSVSREKKERFSLILESASTNQTSMYLCASSTPGTIGREQYFGPGTRLTVT.

The chain links TRBV15 to TRBJ2-7; TRBD1 might be the D (6 bases). Trimming left V 0 bases short and J 4 bases short, with 16 bases between. The germline gives CDR1 LNHNV, CDR2 YYDKDF (reference sequence). The CDR3 length is 16 residues. The CDR3 region has the DNA TGTGCCACCAGCAGAGATTTAGCGCAGGGGCGGTACGAGCAGTACTTC. This sequence encodes CATSRDLAQGRYEQYF.

This chain connects TRBV6-6 to TRBJ1-5, with TRBD1 as a possible D gene (5 bases). CDR3 size: 20 residues. CDR1 and CDR2 from the germline V gene are MNHNY and SVGAGI (reference sequence). Trimming stripped 6 bases from V and 0 bases from J, with 27 bases between. The CDR3 DNA reads TGTGCCAGCAGCCCCGACCGAGGGGTGGGAGGATCCTATAGCAATCAGCCCCAGCATTTT. The encoded protein is CASSPDRGVGGSYSNQPQHF.

The genes are TRBV18 and TRBJ2-7; 9 positions match TRBD2. The CDR3 has 14 amino acids. V trimming: 6 bases; J trimming: 2 bases; junction bases outside the gene matches: 5. Germline CDR1 KGHSH, CDR2 LQKENI. The CDR3 DNA reads TGTGCCAGCTCTTCTAGCGGGGCGACCTACGAGCAGTACTTC. This sequence encodes CASSSSGATYEQYF.

The chain combines TRBV11-1 with TRBJ2-3; weak D call: TRBD2 (6 bases). The germline CDR1 and CDR2 sequences are SGHAT and FQDESV (reference sequence). The germline V and J ends were trimmed by 5 bases and 2 bases, with 17 bases remaining between them. The CDR3 totals 16 residues. The DNA of the CDR3 is TGTGCCAGCAGCAGAGCTGGGAGGACCCCCACAGATACGCAGTATTTT. Translating gives CASSRAGRTPTDTQYF.

The chain combines TRBV10-3 with TRBJ1-1; the match to TRBD1 covers 8 bases. The trim removed 11 bases at V and 5 bases at J, leaving 7 bases unmatched. The CDR3 is 12 amino acids. Germline lookup yields CDR1 ENHRY and CDR2 SYGVKD. The CDR3 nucleotides are TGTGCCGCAGGACAGGGATTGACTGAAGCTTTCTTT. This codes for CAAGQGLTEAFF.

Here the CDR3 reads CASSLISGQETQYF. The CDR3 nucleotides read TGTGCCAGCAGTTTAATAAGCGGGCAAGAGACCCAGTACTTC. The genes are TRBV28 and TRBJ2-5; D might be TRBD2 (6 bases). The germline CDR1 and CDR2 sequences are MDHEN and SYDVKM. V lost 2 bases, J lost 2 bases, and 9 bases lay in between. The CDR3 is made up of 14 amino acids. Combining the CDR3 with reference TRBV28 and TRBJ2-5 gives the whole variable domain DVKVTQSSRYLVKRTGEKVFLECVQDMDHENMFWYRQDPGLGLRLIYFSYDVKMKEKGDIPEGYSVSREKKERFSLILESASTNQTSMYLCASSLISGQETQYFGPGTRLLVL.

The table lists this clone with a count of one. The rearrangement joins TRBV4-2 to TRBJ2-5, with 14 bases that match TRBD2. Germline CDR1 and CDR2: LGHNA and YNFKEQ. The CDR3 consists of 15 residues. Trimming at V came to 6 bases and at J to 3 bases, leaving 3 bases not matched to a gene. The CDR3 protein is CASRPGLAGEETQYF. For the CDR3, the DNA is TGTGCCAGCAGACCGGGACTAGCGGGAGAAGAGACCCAGTACTTC.

The chain uses TRBV4-1 and TRBJ2-7; D unresolved. The ends were cut back, 2 bases at V and 0 bases at J, with 11 bases in the middle. This CDR3 has 15 amino acids. Germline V gene lookup returns CDR1 MGHRA and CDR2 YSYEKL. The CDR3 nucleotides are TGCGCCAGCAGCCAAACAATGTGGAGCTCCTACGAGCAGTACTTC. Protein: CASSQTMWSSYEQYF.

This sequence joins TRBV6-5 and TRBJ1-2, with 10 bases fitting TRBD1. After removal of 1 base from V and 2 bases from J, the junction contained 4 bases not matched to a gene. The CDR3 sequence is 16 residues long. CDR1 and CDR2 (germline): MNHEY, SVGAGI. The CDR3 protein is CASSYLGQGVNYGYTF. The CDR3 region has the DNA TGTGCCAGCAGTTACTTAGGACAGGGGGTAAACTATGGCTACACCTTC.

The J gene is TRBJ2-6, the V gene TRBV6-5; the D gene is possibly TRBD1 (6 bases). The V end was cut by 11 bases, the J end by 2 bases, with 13 bases between. The CDR3 loop spans 14 amino acids. Germline CDR1 is MNHEY and CDR2 is SVGAGI. CDR3 amino acids: CAGREGAGANVLTF. Written as DNA, the CDR3 is TGTGCCGGACGAGAGGGGGCTGGGGCCAACGTCCTGACTTTC.

The gene calls are TRBV9 and TRBJ1-1, with D unresolved. The CDR3 extends over 14 amino acids. V gave up 4 bases and J gave up 1 base, with 11 bases separating them. Germline V lookup: CDR1 SGDLS, CDR2 YYNGEE. CDR3: CASSRGGGNTEAFF. The CDR3 nucleotides read TGTGCCAGCAGCCGGGGAGGAGGGAACACTGAAGCTTTCTTT.

The chain carries TRBV4-3 and TRBJ2-1, with 13 bases that match TRBD2. The V gene end was trimmed by 4 bases and the J gene end by 7 bases; junction bases not matched to a gene: 4. Germline CDR1 LGHNA, CDR2 YSLEER. This CDR3 has 15 residues. CDR3 nucleotide sequence: TGCGCCAGCAGCCCCCTGGGACTAGCGGGAAATGAGCAGTTCTTC. Translated, it gives CASSPLGLAGNEQFF.

The chain links TRBV20-1 to TRBJ2-3, with no clear D. CDR1 and CDR2 from the germline V gene are DFQATT and SNEGSKA (reference sequence). The V and J ends lost 4 bases and 4 bases respectively, with 6 bases between them. The CDR3 is made up of 11 amino acids. The CDR3 loop is CSATTADTQYF. CDR3 in DNA: TGCAGTGCTACCACAGCAGATACGCAGTATTTT.

The chain is built from TRBV19 and TRBJ2-2; TRBD1 might be the D (6 bases). Germline CDR1 reads LNHDA; CDR2 reads SQIVND (reference sequence). CDR3 length: 16 amino acids. V was pared by 6 bases and J by 2 bases, with 16 bases between. The CDR3 region has the DNA TGTGCCAGTAGCCAGAGAGGGGGTACCAACACCGGGGAGCTGTTTTTT. The encoded protein is CASSQRGGTNTGELFF.

The rearrangement links TRBV11-2 to TRBJ2-7, with D hard to call. Trimming took 1 base from V and 2 from J, leaving 9 bases between them. CDR1 and CDR2 from the germline V gene are SGHAT and FQNNGV. The CDR3 contains 14 residues. As DNA, the CDR3 is TGTGCCAGCAGCTTAGGAATAGAGACCTACGAGCAGTACTTC. Protein sequence: CASSLGIETYEQYF.

This rearrangement joins TRBV3-1 (or the pseudogene TRBV3-2) to TRBJ1-1; D perhaps matches TRBD1 (5 bases). This CDR3 region has 13 residues. Trimming took 8 bases from V and 1 from J, leaving 11 bases between them. Looked up from germline, CDR1 is LGHDT and CDR2 is YNNKEL (reference sequence). CDR3 nucleotide sequence: TGTGCCAGCGGCAGGGAGGGGAACACTGAAGCTTTCTTT. Translating it yields CASGREGNTEAFF.

This clone is a singleton in its sample. V usage is TRBV2 and J usage is TRBJ2-7; D is possibly TRBD1 (5 bases). The CDR3 extends over 11 amino acids. The V end was cut by 7 bases, the J end by 6 bases, with 10 bases between. CDR1 is SNHLY, CDR2 FYNNEI, per germline. In nucleotides, the CDR3 is TGTGCCAGCACTAGGGGCAGCGAGCAGTACTTC. As protein: CASTRGSEQYF.

This clone was detected a few times. The same CDR3 can be traced to other DNA sequences in this sample. The chain combines TRBV5-1 with TRBJ2-7; D possibly corresponds to TRBD2 (7 bases). The V gene lost 0 bases and the J gene lost 0 bases, with 16 bases spanning the gap. This CDR3 contains 17 residues. Germline V gene sequence: CDR1 SGHRS, CDR2 YFSETQ. CDR3 sequence: CASSLATGGGGSYEQYF. In DNA form, the CDR3 reads TGCGCCAGCAGCTTGGCCACGGGCGGGGGCGGCTCCTACGAGCAGTACTTC.

The chain couples TRBV7-9 to TRBJ2-2, with D unclear. Germline V gives CDR1 SEHNR, CDR2 FQNEAQ (reference sequence). This CDR3 has 15 residues. Trimming stripped 5 bases from V and 1 base from J, with 11 bases between. The chain's CDR3 is CASSRNMRNTGELFF. The CDR3 bases are TGTGCCAGCAGCCGAAATATGAGGAACACCGGGGAGCTGTTTTTT. The variable domain in full, completed from reference TRBV7-9 and TRBJ2-2, reads DTGVSQNPRHKITKRGQNVTFRCDPISEHNRLYWYRQTLGQGPEFLTYFQNEAQLEKSRLLSDRFSAERPKGSFSTLEIQRTEQGDSAMYLCASSRNMRNTGELFFGEGSRLTVL.